Below are 13 T cell receptor beta chains sequenced from a single sample in a study of CD8+CD57+ T cells in acquired aplastic anemia. TCR beta VDJ combinations and CDR3 sequences were profiled from genomic DNA. TCRdb reprocessed the reads with MiXCR, giving one entry per CDR3 protein. The sample holds some 170,000 distinct CDR3 sequences; 35% to 55% are singletons and the top ten take over 0.95%. The sample consisted of sorted CD4+, CD8+, or CD8+CD57+ T cells (not recorded which) from PBMCs. The origin of the receptors is a human donor in good health.

This clonotype was observed at least ten times. The chain carries TRBV7-2 and TRBJ2-7, with 9 bases identical to TRBD1. The CDR3 loop spans 14 amino acids. The V gene's germline CDR1 is SGHTA and CDR2 FQGNSA. Trimming cost V 5 bases and J 9 bases; bases outside gene matches: 11. CDR3 nucleotides: TGTGCCAGCAGCACCGGGACAGGGTTCTTCGGGCAGTACTTC. This codes for CASSTGTGFFGQYF.

This sequence joins TRBV10-2 and TRBJ2-5; D possibly corresponds to TRBD1 (6 bases). The CDR3 runs to 13 residues. V was clipped by 5 bases and J by 4 bases, with 11 bases between them. Germline CDR1 WSHSY, CDR2 SAAADI. CDR3 DNA sequence: TGCGCCAGCAGTCAGGGGCCATTAGAGACCCAGTACTTC. Protein product: CASSQGPLETQYF.

The V gene is TRBV24-1, the J gene TRBJ2-2, with 10 bases that match TRBD1. CDR3 size: 15 residues. CDR1 KGHDR and CDR2 SFDVKD come from the germline V gene. V shed 5 bases, J shed 7 bases, and the junction held 6 bases outside the gene matches. The CDR3 reads CATSGQGARSGELFF. The CDR3 nucleotides read TGTGCCACCAGTGGACAGGGGGCGCGGAGCGGGGAGCTGTTTTTT.

The V gene is TRBV24-1, the J gene TRBJ2-3, with 8 bases lining up with TRBD1. Germline CDR1 KGHDR, CDR2 SFDVKD. The V segment lost 9 bases and the J segment 3 bases; nucleotides outside the gene matches: 10. This CDR3 has 15 residues. The CDR3 protein is CATAHPGGKTDTQYF. The CDR3 DNA reads as TGTGCCACCGCCCACCCAGGGGGCAAAACAGATACGCAGTATTTT.

The V gene is TRBV27, the J gene TRBJ1-1; D is undetermined. Germline lookup yields CDR1 MNHEY and CDR2 SMNVEV (reference sequence). This CDR3 contains 15 residues. Trimming took off 4 bases at V and 6 bases at J, with 18 bases between the two ends. The CDR3 nucleotides read TGTGCCAGCAGTTCTCCCATAGGGATGGTGGCTGAAGCTTTCTTT. It encodes CASSSPIGMVAEAFF.

This clonotype was found many times. The rearrangement uses TRBV12-3 or TRBV12-4 and TRBJ1-2; D call uncertain. The CDR3 has 15 amino acids. V dropped 3 bases and J dropped 3 bases, with 14 bases sitting between them. The CDR3 protein is CASSFTIGEDYGYTF. The CDR3 DNA reads as TGTGCCAGCAGTTTTACGATCGGGGAGGACTATGGCTACACCTTC.

This clonotype was observed at least ten times. The chain links TRBV2 to TRBJ1-4, with D maybe TRBD1 (5 bases). Germline assignment: CDR1 SNHLY and CDR2 FYNNEI. The CDR3 has 14 residues. The V end was cut by 6 bases, the J end by 4 bases, with 12 bases between. For the CDR3, the DNA is TGTGCCAGCAGGGGGGGGACCCTTAATGAAAAACTGTTTTTT. Protein product: CASRGGTLNEKLFF.

V usage is TRBV12-3 or TRBV12-4 and J usage is TRBJ2-7; a possible D gene is TRBD2 (7 bases). V lost 8 bases to trimming and J lost 2 bases, with 19 bases between them. The CDR3 extends over 15 amino acids. As DNA, the CDR3 is TGTGCCAGCCCCCGTTCGCGGGGGCCCCCCTACGAGCAGTACTTC. This sequence encodes CASPRSRGPPYEQYF.

The J gene is TRBJ2-7, the V gene TRBV24-1; no clear D. Germline lookup yields CDR1 KGHDR and CDR2 SFDVKD. The CDR3 extends over 13 amino acids. The V end was cut by 7 bases, the J end by 0 bases, with 9 bases between. The CDR3: CATRGCRSYEQYF. DNA for the CDR3: TGTGCCACCAGGGGTTGTCGCTCCTACGAGCAGTACTTC.

A few counts support this clonotype. The gene calls are TRBV11-2 and TRBJ2-1; the match to TRBD2 covers 11 bases. CDR3 length: 14 residues. Germline V gives CDR1 SGHAT, CDR2 FQNNGV. V shed 6 bases, J shed 3 bases, and the junction held 1 base outside the gene matches. In DNA, the CDR3 is TGTGCCAGCAGTACTAGCGGGGGCTACAATGAGCAGTTCTTC. It is translated as CASSTSGGYNEQFF.

This clonotype was seen repeatedly, ten times or more. The chain couples TRBV9 to TRBJ2-7; possible D gene TRBD1, 6 bases. This CDR3 region has 13 residues. V shed 0 bases and J shed 7 bases, with 11 bases lying between them. Looked up from germline, CDR1 is SGDLS and CDR2 is YYNGEE. The CDR3 DNA sequence: TGTGCCAGCAGCGTAGGCCCCACAGGGGAGCAGTACTTC. Protein: CASSVGPTGEQYF.

This clonotype has at least ten counts. This chain uses TRBV12-3 or TRBV12-4 with TRBJ2-3; weak D call: TRBD2 (6 bases). V dropped 3 bases and J dropped 2 bases, with 9 bases sitting between them. The CDR3 consists of 14 residues. DNA of the CDR3: TGTGCCAGCAGTTTTGGGGGGAACACAGATACGCAGTATTTT. Amino acid sequence: CASSFGGNTDTQYF.

This clonotype was detected ten times or more. CDR3 DNA: TGTGCCAGCAGCAAAACAGGGTCCGGGGAGCTGTTTTTT. It is translated as CASSKTGSGELFF. This sequence joins TRBV7-8 and TRBJ2-2; TRBD1 might be the D (6 bases). From germline, CDR1 is SGHVS and CDR2 FQNEAQ. V lost 5 bases, J lost 6 bases, and 10 bases lay in between. The CDR3 loop spans 13 amino acids.